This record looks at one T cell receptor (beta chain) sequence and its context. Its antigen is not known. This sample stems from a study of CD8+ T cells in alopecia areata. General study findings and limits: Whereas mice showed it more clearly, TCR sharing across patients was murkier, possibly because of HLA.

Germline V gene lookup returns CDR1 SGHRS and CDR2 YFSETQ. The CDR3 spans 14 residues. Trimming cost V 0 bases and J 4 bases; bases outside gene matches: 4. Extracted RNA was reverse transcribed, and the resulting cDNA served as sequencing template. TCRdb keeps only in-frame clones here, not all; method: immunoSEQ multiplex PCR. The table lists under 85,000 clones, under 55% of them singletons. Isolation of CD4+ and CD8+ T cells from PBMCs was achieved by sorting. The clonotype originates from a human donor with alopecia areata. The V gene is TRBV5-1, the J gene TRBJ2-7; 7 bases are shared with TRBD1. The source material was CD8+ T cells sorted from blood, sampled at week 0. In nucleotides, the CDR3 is TGCGCCAGCAGCTTGGAGGCAGGGGGATACGAGCAGTACTTC. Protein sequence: CASSLEAGGYEQYF.